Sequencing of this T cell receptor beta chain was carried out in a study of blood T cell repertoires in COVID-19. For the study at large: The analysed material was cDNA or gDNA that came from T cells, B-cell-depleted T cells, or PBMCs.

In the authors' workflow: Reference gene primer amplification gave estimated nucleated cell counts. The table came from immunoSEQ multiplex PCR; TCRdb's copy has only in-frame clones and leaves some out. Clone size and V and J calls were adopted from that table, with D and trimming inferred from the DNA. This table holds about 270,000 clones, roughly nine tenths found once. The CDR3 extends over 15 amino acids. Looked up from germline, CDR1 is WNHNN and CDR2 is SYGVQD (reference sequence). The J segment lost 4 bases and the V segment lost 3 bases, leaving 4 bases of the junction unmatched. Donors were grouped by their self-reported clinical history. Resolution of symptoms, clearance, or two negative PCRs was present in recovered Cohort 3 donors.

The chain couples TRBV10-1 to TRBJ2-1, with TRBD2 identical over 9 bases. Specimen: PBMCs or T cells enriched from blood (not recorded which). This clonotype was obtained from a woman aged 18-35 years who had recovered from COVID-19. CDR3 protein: CASSERAGGYNEQFF. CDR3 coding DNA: TGCGCCAGCAGTGAAAGGGCGGGGGGGTACAATGAGCAGTTCTTC.